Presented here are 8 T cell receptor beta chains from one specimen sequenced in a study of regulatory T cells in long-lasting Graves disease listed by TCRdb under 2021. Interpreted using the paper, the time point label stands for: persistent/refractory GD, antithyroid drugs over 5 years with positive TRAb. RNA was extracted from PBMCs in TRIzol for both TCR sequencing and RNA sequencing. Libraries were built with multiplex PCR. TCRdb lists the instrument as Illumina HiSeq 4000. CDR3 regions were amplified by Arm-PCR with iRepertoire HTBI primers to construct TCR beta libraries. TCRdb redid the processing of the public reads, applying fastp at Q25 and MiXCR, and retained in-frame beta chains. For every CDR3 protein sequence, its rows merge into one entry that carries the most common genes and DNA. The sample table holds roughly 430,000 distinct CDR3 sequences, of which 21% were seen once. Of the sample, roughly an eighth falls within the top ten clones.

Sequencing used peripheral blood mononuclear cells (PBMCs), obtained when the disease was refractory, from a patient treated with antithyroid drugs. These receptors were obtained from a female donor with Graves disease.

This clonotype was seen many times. The CDR3 sequence: CASKGISGSESEQYF. The CDR3, as DNA: TGTGCCAGCAAGGGCATTAGCGGGAGTGAGTCCGAGCAGTACTTC. This chain connects TRBV28 to TRBJ2-7, with 9 positions matching TRBD2. J was trimmed by 6 bases and V by 7 bases; bases with no gene match: 13. CDR1 is MDHEN, CDR2 SYDVKM, per germline. The CDR3 sequence is 15 residues long. Looking up the rest from reference TRBV28 and TRBJ2-7 gives the full variable domain: DVKVTQSSRYLVKRTGEKVFLECVQDMDHENMFWYRQDPGLGLRLIYFSYDVKMKEKGDIPEGYSVSREKKERFSLILESASTNQTSMYLCASKGISGSESEQYFGPGTRLTVT.

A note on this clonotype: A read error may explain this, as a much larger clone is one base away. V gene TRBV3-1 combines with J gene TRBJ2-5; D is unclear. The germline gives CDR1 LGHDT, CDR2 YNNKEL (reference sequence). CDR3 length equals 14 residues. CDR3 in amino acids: CAGSQLRVRETQYF. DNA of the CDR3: TGTGCCGGCAGCCAATTAAGAGTCCGGGAGACCCAGTACTTC.

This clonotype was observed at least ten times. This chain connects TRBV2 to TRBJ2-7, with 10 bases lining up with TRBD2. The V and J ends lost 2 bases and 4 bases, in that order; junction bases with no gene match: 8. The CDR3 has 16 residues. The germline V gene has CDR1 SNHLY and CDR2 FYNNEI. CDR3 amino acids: CASSERLAGVLYEQYF. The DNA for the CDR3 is TGTGCCAGCAGTGAAAGGCTAGCGGGAGTGTTGTACGAGCAGTACTTC.

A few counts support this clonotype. The CDR3 bases are TGTGCCATCAGTGCGCCCGAGGGACAGACGCCCTCCTACGAGCAGTACTTC. Protein sequence: CAISAPEGQTPSYEQYF. The rearrangement joins TRBV10-3 to TRBJ2-7; 7 bases match TRBD1. From germline, CDR1 is ENHRY and CDR2 SYGVKD. This CDR3 spans 17 amino acids. Germline trimming cut 4 bases from V and 0 bases from J; bases unmatched to any gene: 12.

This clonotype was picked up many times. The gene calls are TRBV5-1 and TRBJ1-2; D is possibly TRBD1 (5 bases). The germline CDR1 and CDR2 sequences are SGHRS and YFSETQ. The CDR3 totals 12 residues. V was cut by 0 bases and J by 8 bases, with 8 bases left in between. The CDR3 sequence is CASSLDGDGYTF. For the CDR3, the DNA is TGCGCCAGCAGCTTGGACGGGGACGGCTACACCTTC. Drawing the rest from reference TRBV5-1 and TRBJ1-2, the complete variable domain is KAGVTQTPRYLIKTRGQQVTLSCSPISGHRSVSWYQQTPGQGLQFLFEYFSETQRNKGNFPGRFSGRQFSNSRSEMNVSTLELGDSALYLCASSLDGDGYTFGSGTRLTVV.

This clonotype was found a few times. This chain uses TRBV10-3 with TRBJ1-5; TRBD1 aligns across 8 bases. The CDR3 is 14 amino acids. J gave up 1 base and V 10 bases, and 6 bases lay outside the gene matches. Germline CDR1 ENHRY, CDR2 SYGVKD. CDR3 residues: CATSQGVSNQPQHF. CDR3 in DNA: TGTGCCACCTCACAGGGGGTAAGCAATCAGCCCCAGCATTTT.

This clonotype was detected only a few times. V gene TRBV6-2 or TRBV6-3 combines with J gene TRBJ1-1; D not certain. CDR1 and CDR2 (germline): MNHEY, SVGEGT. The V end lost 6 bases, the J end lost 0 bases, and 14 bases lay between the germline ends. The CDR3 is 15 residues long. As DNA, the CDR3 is TGTGCCAGCAGGAAACACAGAGATTTGAACACTGAAGCTTTCTTT. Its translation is CASRKHRDLNTEAFF.

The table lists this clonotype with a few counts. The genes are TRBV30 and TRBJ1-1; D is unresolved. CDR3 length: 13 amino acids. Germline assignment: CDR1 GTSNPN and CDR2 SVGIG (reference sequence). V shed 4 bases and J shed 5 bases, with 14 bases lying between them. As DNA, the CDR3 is TGTGCCTGGATAAGGGTTTCTGGAACTGAAGCTTTCTTT. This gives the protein CAWIRVSGTEAFF.